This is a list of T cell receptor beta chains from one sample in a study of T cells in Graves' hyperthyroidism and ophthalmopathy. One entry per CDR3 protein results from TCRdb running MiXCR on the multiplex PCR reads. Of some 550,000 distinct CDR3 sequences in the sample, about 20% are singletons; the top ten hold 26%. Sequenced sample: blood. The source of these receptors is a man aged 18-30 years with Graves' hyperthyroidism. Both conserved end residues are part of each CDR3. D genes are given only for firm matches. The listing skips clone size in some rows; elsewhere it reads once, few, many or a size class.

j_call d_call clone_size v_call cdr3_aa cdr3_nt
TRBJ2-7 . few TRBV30 CAWSKSSTYEQYF TGTGCCTGGAGTAAGTCCTCCACCTACGAGCAGTACTTC
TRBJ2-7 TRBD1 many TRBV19 CASGASGGETYEQYF TGTGCCAGTGGGGCTTCAGGGGGCGAGACCTACGAGCAGTACTTC
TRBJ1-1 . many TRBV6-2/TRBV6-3 CASSYLEGLNTEAFF TGTGCCAGCAGTTACCTGGAGGGGCTGAACACTGAAGCTTTCTTT
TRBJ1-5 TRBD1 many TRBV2 CASQTGAGGQPQHF TGTGCCAGCCAGACAGGGGCCGGAGGACAGCCCCAGCATTTT
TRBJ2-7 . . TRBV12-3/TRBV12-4 CTSSFLGRGQYF TGTACCAGCAGTTTCCTGGGAAGGGGGCAGTACTTC
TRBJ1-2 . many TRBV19 CASSILGSLNYGYTF TGTGCCAGTAGTATTCTGGGCAGTCTAAACTATGGCTACACCTTC
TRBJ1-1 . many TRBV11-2 CASSLVRSTEAFF TGTGCCAGCAGCTTAGTACGGAGCACTGAAGCTTTCTTT
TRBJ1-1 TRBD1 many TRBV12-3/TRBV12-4 CASSFRTGGSEAFF TGTGCCAGCAGTTTTAGGACAGGGGGGTCCGAAGCTTTCTTT
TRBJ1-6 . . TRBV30 CAWSVSVNSPLHF TGTGCCTGGAGTGTTTCGGTCAATTCACCCCTCCACTTT
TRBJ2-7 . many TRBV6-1 CASSEARRGKYEQYF TGTGCCAGCAGTGAAGCGAGGAGGGGTAAATACGAGCAGTACTTC
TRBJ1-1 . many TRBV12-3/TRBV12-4 CASSLGGDEAFF TGTGCCAGCAGTTTAGGGGGAGATGAAGCTTTCTTT
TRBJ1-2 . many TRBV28 CASSLFVRPQDGYTF TGTGCCAGCAGTTTATTTGTTCGGCCCCAGGATGGCTACACCTTC
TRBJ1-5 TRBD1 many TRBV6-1 CASSDMTGKGQPQHF TGTGCCAGCAGTGACATGACAGGGAAAGGGCAGCCCCAGCATTTT
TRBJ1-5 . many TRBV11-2 CASSSGVGQPQHF TGTGCCAGCAGCTCTGGGGTGGGGCAGCCCCAGCATTTT
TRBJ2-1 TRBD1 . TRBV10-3 CAIRDWTGGNEQFF TGTGCCATCAGGGACTGGACAGGGGGCAATGAGCAGTTCTTC
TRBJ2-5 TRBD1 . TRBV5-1 CASSTRDRGRGETQYF TGCGCCAGCAGCACCCGGGACAGGGGGCGCGGAGAGACCCAGTACTTC
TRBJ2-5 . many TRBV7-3 CASSYPDWYQETQYF TGTGCCAGCAGCTATCCGGACTGGTACCAAGAGACCCAGTACTTC
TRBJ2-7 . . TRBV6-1 CASSVGRTSDSYDSYEQYF TGTGCCAGCAGTGTGGGACGGACAAGTGATTCATATGACTCCTACGAGCAGTACTTC
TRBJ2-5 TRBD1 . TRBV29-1 CSVDPGTGRQETQYF TGCAGCGTTGACCCCGGGACAGGGAGGCAAGAGACCCAGTACTTC
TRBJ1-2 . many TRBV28 CATRGYGYTF TGTGCCACCCGGGGCTATGGCTACACCTTC
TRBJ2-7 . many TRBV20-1 CSARSARDHNPIYEQYF TGCAGTGCTAGAAGTGCCAGGGACCATAACCCAATCTACGAGCAGTACTTC
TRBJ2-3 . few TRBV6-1 CASSPRSLTGTQYF TGTGCCAGCAGCCCGAGGAGTCTGACTGGTACGCAGTATTTT
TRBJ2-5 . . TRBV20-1 CSARVTANQETQYF TGCAGTGCTCGCGTCACAGCCAACCAAGAGACCCAGTACTTC
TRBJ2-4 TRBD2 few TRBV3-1 CASSHGLAGVLTKNIQYF TGTGCCAGCAGCCACGGACTAGCGGGGGTTCTTACCAAAAACATTCAGTACTTC
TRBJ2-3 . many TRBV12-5 CASSGSSTDTQYF TGTGCTAGTAGTGGCTCTAGCACAGATACGCAGTATTTT
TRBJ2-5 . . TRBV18 CASSPRSIRETQYF TGTGCCAGCTCACCACGGTCCATCCGGGAGACCCAGTACTTC
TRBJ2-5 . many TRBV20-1 CSVRKRAQGTQYF TGCAGTGTTCGGAAGCGGGCACAAGGGACCCAGTACTTC
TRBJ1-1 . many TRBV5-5 CASSSDWGAVTEAFF TGTGCCAGCAGCTCGGATTGGGGGGCTGTCACTGAAGCTTTCTTT
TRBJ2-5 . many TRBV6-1 CASSEAQDGPKETQYF TGTGCCAGCAGTGAAGCGCAGGACGGACCGAAAGAGACCCAGTACTTC
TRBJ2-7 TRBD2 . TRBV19 CASSISFGSGGTYEQYF TGTGCCAGTAGTATCTCGTTTGGGTCGGGAGGGACGTACGAGCAGTACTTC
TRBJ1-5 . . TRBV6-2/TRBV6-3 CASSYSRGGPKSNQPQHF TGTGCCAGCAGTTACTCGAGGGGGGGGCCTAAGAGCAATCAGCCCCAGCATTTT
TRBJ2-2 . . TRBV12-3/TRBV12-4 CASSLASVTGELFF TGTGCCAGCAGCTTAGCGTCGGTCACCGGGGAGCTGTTTTTT
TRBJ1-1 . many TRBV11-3 CASSSGRLGAEAFF TGTGCCAGCAGCTCGGGGCGATTGGGTGCTGAAGCTTTCTTT
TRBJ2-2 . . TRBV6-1 CAGGQGETGELFF TGTGCCGGGGGGCAGGGTGAAACCGGGGAGCTGTTTTTT
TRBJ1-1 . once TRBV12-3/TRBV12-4 CASSSWGGGNTEAFF TGTGCCAGCAGTTCCTGGGGGGGGGGGAACACTGAAGCTTTCTTT
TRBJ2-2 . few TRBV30 CAWSVAGELFF TGTGCCTGGAGTGTGGCCGGGGAGCTGTTTTTT
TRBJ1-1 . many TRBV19 CASMGTVLGTEAFF TGTGCCAGTATGGGTACCGTCTTAGGGACTGAAGCTTTCTTT
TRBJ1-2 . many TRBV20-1 CSARGADLYGYTF TGCAGTGCTAGAGGGGCGGACCTTTATGGCTACACCTTC
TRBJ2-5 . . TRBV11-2 CASSSRLPPLETQYF TGTGCCAGCAGCTCCAGACTACCTCCTCTGGAGACCCAGTACTTC
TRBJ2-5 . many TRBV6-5 CASSYRQGGVRETQYF TGTGCCAGCAGTTACCGCCAGGGGGGGGTAAGGGAGACCCAGTACTTC
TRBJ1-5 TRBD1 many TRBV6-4 CASRDGGQGPPKRGNQPQHF TGTGCCAGCAGGGACGGGGGACAGGGGCCGCCAAAGAGGGGCAATCAGCCCCAGCATTTT
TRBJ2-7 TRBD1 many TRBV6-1 CASRRQGSSYEQYF TGTGCCAGCCGAAGACAGGGAAGCTCCTACGAGCAGTACTTC
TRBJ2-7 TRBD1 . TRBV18 CASSLSTGVIYEQYF TGTGCCAGCTCATTATCGACAGGGGTGATCTACGAGCAGTACTTC
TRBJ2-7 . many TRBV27 CASRPEMGSDYEQYF TGTGCCAGCAGACCGGAAATGGGCAGCGATTACGAGCAGTACTTC
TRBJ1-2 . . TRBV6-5 CASSLGPLTNYGYTF TGTGCCAGCAGTTTGGGGCCACTAACTAACTATGGCTACACCTTC
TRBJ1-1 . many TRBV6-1 CASRGGQRHTEAFF TGTGCCAGCAGAGGTGGACAGCGACACACTGAAGCTTTCTTT